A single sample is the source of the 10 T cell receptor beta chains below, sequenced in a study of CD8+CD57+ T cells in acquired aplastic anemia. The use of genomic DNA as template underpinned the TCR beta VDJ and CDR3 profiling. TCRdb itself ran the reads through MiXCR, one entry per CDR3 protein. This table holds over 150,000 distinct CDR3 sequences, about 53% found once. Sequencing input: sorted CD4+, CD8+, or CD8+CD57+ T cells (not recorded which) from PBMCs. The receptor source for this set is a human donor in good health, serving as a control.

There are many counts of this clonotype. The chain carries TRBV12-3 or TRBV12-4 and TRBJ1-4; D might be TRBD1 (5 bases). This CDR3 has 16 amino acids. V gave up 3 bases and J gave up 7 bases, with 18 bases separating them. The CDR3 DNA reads TGTGCCAGCAGTTTGGCGCCCCGGGGGACGGGTGAAAAACTGTTTTTT. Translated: CASSLAPRGTGEKLFF.

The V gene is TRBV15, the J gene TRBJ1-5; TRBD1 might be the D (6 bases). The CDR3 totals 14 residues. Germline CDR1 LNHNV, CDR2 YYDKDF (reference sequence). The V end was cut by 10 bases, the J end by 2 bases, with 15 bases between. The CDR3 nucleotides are TGTGCCATCAGAGGGGGGGGCGGCAATCAGCCCCAGCATTTT. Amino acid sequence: CAIRGGGGNQPQHF.

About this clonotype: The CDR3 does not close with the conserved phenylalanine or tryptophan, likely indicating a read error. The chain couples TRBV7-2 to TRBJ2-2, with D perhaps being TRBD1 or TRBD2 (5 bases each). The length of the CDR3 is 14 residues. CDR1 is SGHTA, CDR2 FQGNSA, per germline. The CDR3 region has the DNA TGTGCCAGCAGCCCCGGGGCGTACACTGGGGAGCTGTTTTCT. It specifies CASSPGAYTGELFS.

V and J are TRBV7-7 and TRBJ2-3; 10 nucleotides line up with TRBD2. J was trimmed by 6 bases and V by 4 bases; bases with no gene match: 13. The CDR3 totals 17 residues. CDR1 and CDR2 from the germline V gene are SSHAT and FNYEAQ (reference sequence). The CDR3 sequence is CASSSWSSGGARDTQYF. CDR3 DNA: TGTGCCAGCAGCTCCTGGAGCAGCGGGGGGGCAAGGGATACGCAGTATTTT.

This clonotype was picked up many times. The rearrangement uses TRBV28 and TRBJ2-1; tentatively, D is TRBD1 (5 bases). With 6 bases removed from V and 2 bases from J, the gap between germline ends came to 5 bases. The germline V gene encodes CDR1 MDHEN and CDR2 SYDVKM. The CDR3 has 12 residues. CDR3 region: CASRTAYNEQFF. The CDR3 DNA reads TGTGCCAGCAGGACAGCCTACAATGAGCAGTTCTTC.

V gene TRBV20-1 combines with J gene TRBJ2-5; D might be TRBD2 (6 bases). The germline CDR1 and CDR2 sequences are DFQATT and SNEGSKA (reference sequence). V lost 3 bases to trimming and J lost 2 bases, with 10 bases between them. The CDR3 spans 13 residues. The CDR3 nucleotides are TGCAGTGCTAGTCGGGGGATACAAGAGACCCAGTACTTC. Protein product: CSASRGIQETQYF.

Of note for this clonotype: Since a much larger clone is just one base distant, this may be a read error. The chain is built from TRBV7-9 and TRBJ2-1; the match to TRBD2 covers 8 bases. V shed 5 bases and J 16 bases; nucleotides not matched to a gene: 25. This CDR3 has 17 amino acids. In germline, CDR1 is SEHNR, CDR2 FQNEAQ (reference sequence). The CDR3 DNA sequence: TGTGCCAGCAGCGGACAAACGGGGGGGCCGGCGGGGGGCCGGTTCTTCTTC. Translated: CASSGQTGGPAGGRFFF.

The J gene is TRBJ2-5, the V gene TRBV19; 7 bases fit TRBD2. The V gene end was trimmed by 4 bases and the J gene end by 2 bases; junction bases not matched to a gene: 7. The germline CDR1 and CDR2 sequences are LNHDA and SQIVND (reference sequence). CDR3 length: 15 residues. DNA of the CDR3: TGTGCCAGTAGTACGACCCCTAGCGGTCAAGAGACCCAGTACTTC. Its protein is CASSTTPSGQETQYF.

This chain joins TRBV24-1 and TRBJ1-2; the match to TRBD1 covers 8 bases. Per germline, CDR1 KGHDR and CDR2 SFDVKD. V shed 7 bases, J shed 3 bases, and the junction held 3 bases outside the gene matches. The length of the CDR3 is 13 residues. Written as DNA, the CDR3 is TGTGCCACCAGCCCGGGACAGGACTATGGCTACACCTTC. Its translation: CATSPGQDYGYTF.

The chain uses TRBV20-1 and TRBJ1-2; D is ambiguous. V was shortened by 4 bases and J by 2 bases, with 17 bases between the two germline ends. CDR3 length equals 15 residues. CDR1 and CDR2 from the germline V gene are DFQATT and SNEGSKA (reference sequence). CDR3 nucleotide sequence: TGCAGTGCTACGGGCCAAGATGGGCAGAACTATGGCTACACCTTC. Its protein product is CSATGQDGQNYGYTF.